The rows below give T cell receptor beta chains drawn from one sample of a study of T cell repertoires in cytomegalovirus infection. In TCRdb, the reads were re-called with MiXCR into one record per CDR3 protein. The table has some 300,000 distinct CDR3 sequences, 15% to 20% seen once; the top ten hold 12%. The sample taken for sequencing was PBMCs. These receptors all come from a human donor in good health (CMV status not recorded). Some clones in this sample may be carry-over from other donors' samples. CDR3s include the opening cysteine and the closing phenylalanine or tryptophan. The D gene is left open where the match is weak. A row's size may be missing; if present it is once, few, many or a size class.

D gene	J gene	CDR3 length	V gene	clone size	CDR3 DNA	CDR3 protein
TRBD1	TRBJ1-5	14	TRBV20-1	-	TGCAGTGCTAGAGATAACGACAGGGAGGAGCCCCAGCATTTT	CSARDNDREEPQHF
TRBD1	TRBJ2-4	12	TRBV20-1	few	TGCAGTGCTAGAGGCCAGGGGGACATTCAGTACTTC	CSARGQGDIQYF
-	TRBJ1-2	12	TRBV10-3	-	TGTGCCATCAGTCCGGACAGCTATGGCTACACCTTC	CAISPDSYGYTF
-	TRBJ1-3	15	TRBV10-2	-	TGCGCCAGCAGAGAATCCGGGACATCAGGAAACACCATATATTTT	CASRESGTSGNTIYF
TRBD1	TRBJ2-6	18	TRBV5-1	once	TGCGCCAGCAGCTTACCCCGGACAGGGTTTTCTGGGGCCAACGTCCTGACTTTC	CASSLPRTGFSGANVLTF
-	TRBJ2-7	15	TRBV18	-	TGTGCCAGCTCACCATTTGGGACGGACTCCTACGAGCAGTACTTC	CASSPFGTDSYEQYF
TRBD2	TRBJ2-3	16	TRBV5-1	many	TGCGCCAGCAGCTTGGGACTAGCGGGGGGGCAAGATACGCAGTATTTT	CASSLGLAGGQDTQYF
TRBD1	TRBJ1-1	18	TRBV5-1	-	TGCGCCAGCAGCCGTCGCCCGTCGACAGGGACCATGAACACTGAAGCTTTCTTT	CASSRRPSTGTMNTEAFF
TRBD1	TRBJ2-7	13	TRBV6-1	few	TGTGCCAGCAGTGACTACAGGGGGTACGAGCAGTACTTC	CASSDYRGYEQYF
TRBD1	TRBJ2-7	13	TRBV7-2	few	TGTGCCAGCAGACAACAGGGGGCCCGCGAGCAGTACTTC	CASRQQGAREQYF
TRBD1	TRBJ1-3	15	TRBV12-3/TRBV12-4	-	TGTGCCAGCAGTTTAGAAGGACAGGGTCCAAACACCATATATTTT	CASSLEGQGPNTIYF
-	TRBJ2-5	15	TRBV4-1	many	TGCGCCAGCAGCCCCCGGGACACCGGCCAAGAGACCCAGTACTTC	CASSPRDTGQETQYF
-	TRBJ1-1	14	TRBV28	many	TGTGCCAGCAGTTTAATCGACCGGCGCACTGAAGCTTTCTTT	CASSLIDRRTEAFF
TRBD2	TRBJ2-1	12	TRBV10-3	few	TGTGCCACTGTAGCGGGGGGGGATGAGCAGTTCTTC	CATVAGGDEQFF
TRBD1	TRBJ1-5	17	TRBV19	few	TGTGCCAGTGAGGCACTGGACAGGGGATTAGGCAATCAGCCCCAGCATTTT	CASEALDRGLGNQPQHF
-	TRBJ2-3	13	TRBV4-1	-	TGCGCCAGCAGCCCCTGGGGTGGAGATACGCAGTATTTT	CASSPWGGDTQYF
-	TRBJ1-4	14	TRBV28	-	TGTGCCAGCAGGACGGGCGGGGCATCTGAAAAACTGTTTTTT	CASRTGGASEKLFF
-	TRBJ1-1	16	TRBV25-1	few	TGTGCCAGCAGTGAGGGGGGGACACGGATGAACACTGAAGCTTTCTTT	CASSEGGTRMNTEAFF
-	TRBJ1-5	14	TRBV27	few	TGTGCCAGCAGCACGAACAGCGAAAATCAGCCCCAGCATTTT	CASSTNSENQPQHF
-	TRBJ2-1	16	TRBV7-9	many	TGTGCCAGCAGCTCCTCCCCCGAGGGGTCACTGGGTGAGCAGTTCTTC	CASSSSPEGSLGEQFF
TRBD1	TRBJ1-5	17	TRBV4-1	-	TGCGCCAGCAGCCGGGACGAGGGACAGTCGACCTTTAGACCCCAGCATTTT	CASSRDEGQSTFRPQHF